Presented here are 9 T cell receptor beta chains from one specimen sequenced in a study of human T cells and chemical hapten exposure. TCRdb fed the RACE reads into MiXCR, producing one record per CDR3 protein. The sample lists about 300,000 distinct CDR3 sequences, 5% to 6.5% occurring once. Sample time point: pre-sensitization, week 0. Treatment: therapeutic diphenylcyclopropenone sensitization with weekly scalp DPC. The material was whole blood, obtained in connection with sensitization to the hapten diphenylcyclopropenone (DPC). These receptors were obtained from a woman younger than 35 with alopecia areata. Some clones in this sample may be carry-over from other donors' samples.

This clonotype has a count of ten or more. The rearrangement uses TRBV5-1 and TRBJ2-1, with 7 positions matching TRBD1. Germline CDR1 is SGHRS and CDR2 is YFSETQ. V lost 2 bases, J lost 3 bases, and 5 bases stayed unmatched. The CDR3 consists of 15 residues. The CDR3 is CASSLMTGFYNEQFF. CDR3 bases: TGCGCCAGCAGCTTAATGACAGGGTTCTACAATGAGCAGTTCTTC.

This clonotype was recorded at least ten times. In DNA form, the CDR3 reads TGTGCCAGCAGCTTGTCGACCGGGGAGCTGTTTTTT. Translation: CASSLSTGELFF. V gene TRBV7-9 combines with J gene TRBJ2-2; the D is unclear. With 3 bases removed from V and 5 bases from J, the gap between germline ends came to 4 bases. CDR3 length: 12 amino acids. Germline-derived CDR1 and CDR2 are SEHNR and FQNEAQ (reference sequence).

This clonotype was detected a few times. The chain couples TRBV20-1 to TRBJ2-3; 8 positions match TRBD1. Germline assignment: CDR1 DFQATT and CDR2 SNEGSKA (reference sequence). The CDR3 consists of 14 residues. V lost 6 bases and J lost 2; bases outside the gene matches: 7. For the CDR3, the DNA is TGCAGTGCGAAGGGACAGGTGACCACAGATACGCAGTATTTT. Protein: CSAKGQVTTDTQYF.

Many counts were recorded for this clonotype. The rearrangement uses TRBV7-6 and TRBJ1-2; maybe TRBD1 (5 bases). CDR3 length: 13 amino acids. V lost 5 bases and J 2 bases, leaving 9 bases between the germline ends. Germline V gives CDR1 SGHVS, CDR2 FNYEAQ. CDR3 sequence: CASSPRQNYGYTF. The CDR3 coding sequence is TGTGCCAGCAGCCCTCGACAGAACTATGGCTACACCTTC.

In its sample, this clonotype was seen many times. V usage is TRBV6-5 and J usage is TRBJ1-1, with D tentatively TRBD1 (5 bases). The germline V and J ends were trimmed by 0 bases and 6 bases, with 17 bases remaining between them. CDR1 and CDR2 from the germline V gene are MNHEY and SVGAGI. The CDR3 consists of 16 residues. In DNA form, the CDR3 reads TGTGCCAGCAGTTACTCGACCGTTGGCAGGGTAGCTGAAGCTTTCTTT. This gives the protein CASSYSTVGRVAEAFF.

Ten or more counts support this clonotype. DNA of the CDR3: TGTGCCAGCACGCAATCCGGACGCCTTCGCACAGATACGCAGTATTTT. Protein sequence: CASTQSGRLRTDTQYF. The chain joins TRBV6-2 or TRBV6-3 to TRBJ2-3; D unresolved. The CDR3 is made up of 16 amino acids. Trimming removed 7 bases from V and 1 base from J, with 18 bases in between. CDR1 and CDR2 from the germline V gene are MNHEY and SVGEGT.

This clonotype was counted ten times or more. The CDR3 nucleotides read TGTGCCATCAGTGAGGGAAGAACTGAAGCTTTCTTT. This sequence encodes CAISEGRTEAFF. The chain links TRBV10-3 to TRBJ1-1, with D unclear. Germline CDR1 is ENHRY and CDR2 is SYGVKD. This CDR3 comprises 12 residues. Trimming removed 2 bases at V and 5 bases at J, with 6 bases between.

This clonotype has only a few counts. The rearrangement joins TRBV20-1 to TRBJ1-2; D is uncertain. Germline-derived CDR1 and CDR2 are DFQATT and SNEGSKA (reference sequence). The CDR3 covers 12 residues. Trimming left V 7 bases short and J 4 bases short, with 13 bases between. Here the CDR3 reads CSVKPPGYGYTF. The CDR3 nucleotides are TGCAGTGTGAAGCCCCCAGGCTATGGCTACACCTTC.

This clonotype was counted only a few times. The genes are TRBV6-5 and TRBJ1-1, with D perhaps matching TRBD1 (6 bases). The CDR3 contains 14 residues. CDR1 and CDR2 (germline): MNHEY, SVGAGI. V was pared by 5 bases and J by 1 base, with 11 bases between. The CDR3 loop reads CASSRGHSNTEAFF. The CDR3 bases are TGTGCCAGCAGTAGGGGACACTCGAACACTGAAGCTTTCTTT.